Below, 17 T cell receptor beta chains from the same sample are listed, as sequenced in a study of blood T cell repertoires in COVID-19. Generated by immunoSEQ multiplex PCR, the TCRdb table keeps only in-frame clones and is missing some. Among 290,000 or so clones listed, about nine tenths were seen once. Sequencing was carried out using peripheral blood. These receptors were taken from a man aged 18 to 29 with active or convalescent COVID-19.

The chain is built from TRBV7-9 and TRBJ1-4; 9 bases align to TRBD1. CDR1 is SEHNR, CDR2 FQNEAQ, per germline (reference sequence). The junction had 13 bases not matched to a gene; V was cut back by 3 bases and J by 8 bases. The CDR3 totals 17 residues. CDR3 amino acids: CASSFVPGQGRKEKLFF. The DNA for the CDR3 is TGTGCCAGCAGCTTCGTCCCGGGACAGGGTCGGAAGGAAAAACTGTTTTTT.

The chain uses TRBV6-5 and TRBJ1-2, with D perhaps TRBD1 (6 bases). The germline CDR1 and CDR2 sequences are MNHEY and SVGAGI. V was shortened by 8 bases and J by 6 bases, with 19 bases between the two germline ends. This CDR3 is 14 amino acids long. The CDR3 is CASLPRGRAHGYTF. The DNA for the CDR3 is TGTGCCAGCCTCCCCAGGGGCAGGGCCCATGGCTACACCTTC.

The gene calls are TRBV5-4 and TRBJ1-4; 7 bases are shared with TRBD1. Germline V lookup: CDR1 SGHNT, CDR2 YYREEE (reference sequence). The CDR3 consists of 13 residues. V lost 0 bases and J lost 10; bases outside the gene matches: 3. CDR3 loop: CASSLEGAGKLFF. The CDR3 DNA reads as TGTGCCAGCAGCTTGGAGGGGGCCGGAAAACTGTTTTTT.

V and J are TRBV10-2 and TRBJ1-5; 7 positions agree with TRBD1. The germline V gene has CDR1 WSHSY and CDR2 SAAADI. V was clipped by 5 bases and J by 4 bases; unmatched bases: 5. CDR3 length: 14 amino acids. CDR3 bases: TGCGCCAGCAGTTCGACAGGGAGAAATCAGCCCCAGCATTTT. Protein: CASSSTGRNQPQHF.

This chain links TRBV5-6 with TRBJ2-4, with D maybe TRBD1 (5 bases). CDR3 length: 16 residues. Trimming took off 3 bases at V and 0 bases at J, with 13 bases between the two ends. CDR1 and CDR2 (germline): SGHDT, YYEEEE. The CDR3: CASSSSRELAKNIQYF. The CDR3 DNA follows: TGTGCCAGCAGCTCCTCCAGGGAACTAGCCAAAAACATTCAGTACTTC.

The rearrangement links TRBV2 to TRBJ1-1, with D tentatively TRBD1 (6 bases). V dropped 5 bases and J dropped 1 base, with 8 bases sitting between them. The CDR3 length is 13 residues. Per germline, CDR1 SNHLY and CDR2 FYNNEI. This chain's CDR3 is CASSMTGNTEAFF. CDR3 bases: TGTGCCAGCAGTATGACAGGGAACACTGAAGCTTTCTTT.

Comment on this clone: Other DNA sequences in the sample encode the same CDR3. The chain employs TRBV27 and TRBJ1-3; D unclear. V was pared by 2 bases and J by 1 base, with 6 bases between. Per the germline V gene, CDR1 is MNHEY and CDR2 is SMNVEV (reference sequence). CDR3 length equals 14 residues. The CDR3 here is CASSLRGSGNTIYF. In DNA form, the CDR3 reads TGTGCCAGCAGTTTAAGAGGGTCTGGAAACACCATATATTTT.

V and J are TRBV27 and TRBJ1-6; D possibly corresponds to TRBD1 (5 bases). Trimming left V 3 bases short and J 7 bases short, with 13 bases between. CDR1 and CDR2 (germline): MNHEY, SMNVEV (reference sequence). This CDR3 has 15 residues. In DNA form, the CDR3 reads TGTGCCAGCAGTTTTGGGGGGACCTTAAATTCACCCCTCCACTTT. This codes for CASSFGGTLNSPLHF.

Here the CDR3 reads CASSQRGGMGDTIYF. For the CDR3, the DNA is TGTGCCAGCAGTCAAAGGGGAGGGATGGGGGACACCATATATTTT. The chain uses TRBV28 and TRBJ1-3; D might be TRBD1 (5 bases). Trimming removed 5 bases at V and 8 bases at J, with 19 bases between. CDR3 length equals 15 residues. Germline V CDR1 and CDR2: MDHEN, SYDVKM.

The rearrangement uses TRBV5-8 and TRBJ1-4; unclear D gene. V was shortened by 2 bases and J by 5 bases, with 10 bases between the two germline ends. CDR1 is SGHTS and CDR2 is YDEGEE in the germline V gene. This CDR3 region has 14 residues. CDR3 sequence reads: CASSFIHLNEKLFF. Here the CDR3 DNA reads TGTGCCAGCAGCTTTATTCACTTGAATGAAAAACTGTTTTTT. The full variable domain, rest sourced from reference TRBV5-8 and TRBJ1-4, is EAGVTQSPTHLIKTRGQQATLRCSPISGHTSVYWYQQALGLGLQFLLWYDEGEERNRGNFPPRFSGRQFPNYSSELNVNALELEDSALYLCASSFIHLNEKLFFGSGTQLSVL.

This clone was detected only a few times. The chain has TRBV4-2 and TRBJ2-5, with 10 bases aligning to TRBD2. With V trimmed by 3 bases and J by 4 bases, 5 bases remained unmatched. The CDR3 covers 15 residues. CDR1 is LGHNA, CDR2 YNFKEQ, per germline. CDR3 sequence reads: CASSHSGGAAETQYF. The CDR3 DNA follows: TGTGCCAGCAGCCACAGCGGGGGGGCGGCAGAGACCCAGTACTTC.

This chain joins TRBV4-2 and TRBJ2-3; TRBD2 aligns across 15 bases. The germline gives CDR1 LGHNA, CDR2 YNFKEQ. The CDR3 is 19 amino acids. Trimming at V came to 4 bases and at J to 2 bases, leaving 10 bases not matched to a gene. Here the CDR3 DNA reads TGTGCCAGCAGCCTTCCGGGACTAGCGGGAGGTACCTCCACAGATACGCAGTATTTT. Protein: CASSLPGLAGGTSTDTQYF.

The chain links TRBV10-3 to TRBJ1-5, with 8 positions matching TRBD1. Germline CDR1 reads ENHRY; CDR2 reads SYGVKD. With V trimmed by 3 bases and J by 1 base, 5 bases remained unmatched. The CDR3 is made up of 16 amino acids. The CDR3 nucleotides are TGTGCCATCAGTGATCAGGGGGCAGGGAGCAATCAGCCCCAGCATTTT. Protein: CAISDQGAGSNQPQHF.

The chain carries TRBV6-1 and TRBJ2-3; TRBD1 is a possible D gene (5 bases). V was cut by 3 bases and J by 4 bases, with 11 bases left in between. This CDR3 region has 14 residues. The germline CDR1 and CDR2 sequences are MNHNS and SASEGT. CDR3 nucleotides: TGTGCCAGCAGTGAGTGGGGCGCGTCAGATACGCAGTATTTT. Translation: CASSEWGASDTQYF.

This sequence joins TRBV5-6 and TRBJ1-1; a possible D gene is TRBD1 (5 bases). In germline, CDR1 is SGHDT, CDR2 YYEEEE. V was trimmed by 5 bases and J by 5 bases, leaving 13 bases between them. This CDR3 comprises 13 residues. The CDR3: CASSRGLVTEAFF. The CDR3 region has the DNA TGTGCCAGCAGTCGGGGGTTAGTTACTGAAGCTTTCTTT.

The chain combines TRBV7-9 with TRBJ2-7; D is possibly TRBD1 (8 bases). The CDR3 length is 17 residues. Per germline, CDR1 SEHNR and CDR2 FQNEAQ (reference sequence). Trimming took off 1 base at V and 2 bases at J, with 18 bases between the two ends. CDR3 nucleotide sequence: TGTGCCAGCAGCTTAGTGGGAGGGGGACAGGCGACCTACGAGCAGTACTTC. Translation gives CASSLVGGGQATYEQYF.

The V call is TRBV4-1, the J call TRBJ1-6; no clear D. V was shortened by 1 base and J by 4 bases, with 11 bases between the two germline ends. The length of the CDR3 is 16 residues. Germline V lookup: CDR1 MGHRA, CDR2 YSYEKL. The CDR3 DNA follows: TGCGCCAGCAGCCAAGCAATCACAAGTTATAATTCACCCCTCCACTTT. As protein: CASSQAITSYNSPLHF.